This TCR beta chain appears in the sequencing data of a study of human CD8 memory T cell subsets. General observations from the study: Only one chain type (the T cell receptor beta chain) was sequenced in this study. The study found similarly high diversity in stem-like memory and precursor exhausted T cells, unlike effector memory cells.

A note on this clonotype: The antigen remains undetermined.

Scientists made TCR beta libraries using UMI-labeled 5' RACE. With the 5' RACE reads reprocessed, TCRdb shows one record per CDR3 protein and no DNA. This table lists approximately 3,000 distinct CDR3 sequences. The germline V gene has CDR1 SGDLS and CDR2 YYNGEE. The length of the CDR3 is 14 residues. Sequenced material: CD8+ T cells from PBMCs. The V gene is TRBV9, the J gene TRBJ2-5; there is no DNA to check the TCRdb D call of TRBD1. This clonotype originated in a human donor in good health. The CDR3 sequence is CASSAQGAGETQYF.